This T cell receptor (beta chain) was sequenced for a study of blood T cell repertoires in COVID-19. Study at large: Material from acute and convalescent COVID-19 was sourced from the United States, Italy and Spain. In each case, the material was cDNA or gDNA derived from T cells, B-cell-depleted T cells, or PBMCs.

Clones were read by immunoSEQ multiplex PCR, and TCRdb kept only the in-frame ones, dropping some. The sample lists 35,000 to 50,000 clones; under 85% were seen once. CDR1 and CDR2 from the germline V gene are SGDLS and YYNGEE. The CDR3 sequence is 14 residues long. V was cut by 3 bases and J by 2 bases, with 11 bases left in between. The material sequenced was peripheral blood. This receptor was identified in a human donor in a cohort sampled during active COVID-19. This chain uses TRBV9 with TRBJ2-5, with D unclear. The CDR3 here is CASSETPSQETQYF. The CDR3 DNA reads as TGTGCCAGCAGCGAGACACCGTCTCAAGAGACCCAGTACTTC.